A single sample gave rise to the 11 T cell receptor beta chains below, sequenced in a study of regulatory T cells in long-lasting Graves disease. Time point specified: newly diagnosed GD, antithyroid drugs for less than 3 months. The authors made the TCR library using RNA they extracted from PBMCs. Arm-PCR with iRepertoire HTBI primers amplified the CDR3 regions for these TCR beta libraries. TCRdb reanalysed the multiplex PCR reads using MiXCR and keeps one entry per CDR3 protein. The repertoire holds approximately 270,000 distinct CDR3 sequences, with around a sixth as singletons. The same sample was also studied in work on T cells in Graves' hyperthyroidism and ophthalmopathy.

The specimen was peripheral blood mononuclear cells (PBMCs), collected at new diagnosis, from a patient treated with antithyroid drugs. All receptors come from a woman in her twenties or thirties with Graves disease.

This clonotype was seen ten or more times. The chain joins TRBV28 to TRBJ2-7; D unclear. Germline lookup yields CDR1 MDHEN and CDR2 SYDVKM. Trimming took off 7 bases at V and 6 bases at J, with 19 bases between the two ends. This CDR3 is built from 14 residues. The CDR3 reads CASNPGQSIGEQYF. The CDR3 DNA reads as TGTGCCAGCAACCCCGGGCAGTCGATCGGCGAGCAGTACTTC.

The table lists this clonotype with many counts. V is TRBV20-1 and J is TRBJ1-2, with D possibly matching TRBD1 (5 bases). The V end lost 1 base, the J end lost 0 bases, and 9 bases lay between the germline ends. CDR3 length: 14 amino acids. CDR1 and CDR2 (germline): DFQATT, SNEGSKA (reference sequence). The CDR3 region has the DNA TGCAGTGCTAGAGGACAGTTCTCTAACTATGGCTACACCTTC. It specifies CSARGQFSNYGYTF.

The chain joins TRBV7-9 to TRBJ2-5; TRBD1 matches at 12 bases. CDR1 is SEHNR, CDR2 FQNEAQ, per germline (reference sequence). V lost 5 bases, J lost 4 bases, and 8 bases stayed unmatched. The CDR3 loop spans 16 amino acids. CDR3 DNA sequence: TGTGCCAGCAGCGACCGGGACAGGGGGCCCTCAGAGACCCAGTACTTC. Protein product: CASSDRDRGPSETQYF.

This chain connects TRBV19 to TRBJ1-2, with a possible D match to TRBD1 (5 bases). Per germline, CDR1 LNHDA and CDR2 SQIVND (reference sequence). V was cut by 3 bases and J by 2 bases, with 7 bases left in between. This CDR3 comprises 13 residues. CDR3 region: CASSMGRNYGYTF. The CDR3 coding sequence is TGTGCCAGTAGTATGGGGCGAAACTATGGCTACACCTTC.

The V call is TRBV6-4, the J call TRBJ1-6; no reliable D call. The V gene's germline CDR1 is MRHNA and CDR2 SNTAGT. The CDR3 is made up of 14 amino acids. V was clipped by 1 base and J by 5 bases, with 6 bases between them. The DNA of the CDR3 is TGTGCCAGCAGTGACTATAGCCATAATTCACCCCTCCACTTT. Translation: CASSDYSHNSPLHF.

A remark on this clonotype: One base away lies a much larger clone, so this may be a sequencing read error. The chain links TRBV7-6 to TRBJ2-2; D not resolved. CDR1 is SGHVS and CDR2 is FNYEAQ in the germline V gene. V was clipped by 4 bases and J by 4 bases, with 13 bases between them. The CDR3 covers 15 residues. The CDR3 DNA is TGTGCCAGCAGCTCAAATCTGGGCGGCACCGGGGAGCTGTTTTTT. It yields the protein CASSSNLGGTGELFF.

This clonotype was picked up many times. V and J are TRBV7-8 and TRBJ1-2, with D tentatively TRBD1 (5 bases). This CDR3 has 14 residues. Trimming took off 8 bases at V and 8 bases at J, with 21 bases between the two ends. The germline V gene encodes CDR1 SGHVS and CDR2 FQNEAQ. CDR3 loop: CASRILSTGGGYTF. CDR3 coding DNA: TGTGCCAGCCGCATCCTTTCTACCGGGGGGGGCTACACCTTC.

This clonotype was seen at least ten times. As DNA, the CDR3 is TGTGCCAGCTTTACCTGGGGGGAGGAAGCTTTCTTT. Amino acid sequence: CASFTWGEEAFF. This chain links TRBV6-1 with TRBJ1-1, with D tentatively TRBD1 (5 bases). Germline V gene data show CDR1 as MNHNS and CDR2 as SASEGT. The CDR3 is 12 residues long. V dropped 8 bases and J dropped 8 bases, with 15 bases sitting between them.

Details on this clonotype: This sequence is one base from a far larger clone and is likely a read error. This sequence joins TRBV11-2 and TRBJ2-1; 9 bases map to TRBD2. J was trimmed by 8 bases and V by 8 bases; bases with no gene match: 16. Germline CDR1 and CDR2: SGHAT and FQNNGV. This CDR3 is built from 16 residues. The chain's CDR3 is CASSPPSAGGWDEQFF. Written as DNA, the CDR3 is TGTGCCAGCTCCCCCCCGTCAGCGGGGGGTTGGGATGAGCAGTTCTTC.

There are a few counts of this clonotype. The chain links TRBV19 to TRBJ2-7; 10 positions match TRBD1. This CDR3 contains 16 residues. Germline trimming cut 0 bases from V and 5 bases from J; bases unmatched to any gene: 7. Germline CDR1 LNHDA, CDR2 SQIVND (reference sequence). DNA of the CDR3: TGTGCCAGTAGTATAGATCAGGGACAGGGGATAGACGAGCAGTACTTC. The encoded protein is CASSIDQGQGIDEQYF.

This clonotype has ten or more counts. The chain employs TRBV10-3 and TRBJ2-2; D could derive from TRBD1 or TRBD2 (6 bases each). This CDR3 region has 17 residues. The V end was cut by 5 bases, the J end by 2 bases, with 18 bases between. The germline V gene has CDR1 ENHRY and CDR2 SYGVKD. The CDR3 here is CAISLQGGAANTGELFF. Written as DNA, the CDR3 is TGTGCCATCAGTCTACAGGGCGGGGCAGCCAACACCGGGGAGCTGTTTTTT.